This entry features one T cell receptor beta chain sequence. As yet, its antigen is unknown. These data belong to a study of shared clonotypes between healthy human individuals. Some clones are missing from TCRdb's copy, which holds only in-frame ones; the method was immunoSEQ multiplex PCR. The sample shows 1,500,000 or so clones, more than 95% of them seen only once. V was pared by 11 bases and J by 4 bases, with 11 bases between. The germline CDR1 and CDR2 sequences are MDHEN and SYDVKM. The CDR3 is 11 residues long. Study observations and caveats: Some naive CD4 clonotypes, 4% to 6%, turned up in common across a few donors. Rarefaction showed that sequencing of sorted subsets was incomplete (despite large depth).

Sequencing used naive CD4+ T cells sorted from blood. Subset here: CD45RA+ positively selected. V gene TRBV28 combines with J gene TRBJ1-1; D is perhaps TRBD1 (6 bases). The TCR originated in a man aged 30 to 39 in good health. CDR3 loop: CAGIQGTEAFF. The CDR3 DNA sequence: TGTGCCGGGATACAGGGCACTGAAGCTTTCTTT.